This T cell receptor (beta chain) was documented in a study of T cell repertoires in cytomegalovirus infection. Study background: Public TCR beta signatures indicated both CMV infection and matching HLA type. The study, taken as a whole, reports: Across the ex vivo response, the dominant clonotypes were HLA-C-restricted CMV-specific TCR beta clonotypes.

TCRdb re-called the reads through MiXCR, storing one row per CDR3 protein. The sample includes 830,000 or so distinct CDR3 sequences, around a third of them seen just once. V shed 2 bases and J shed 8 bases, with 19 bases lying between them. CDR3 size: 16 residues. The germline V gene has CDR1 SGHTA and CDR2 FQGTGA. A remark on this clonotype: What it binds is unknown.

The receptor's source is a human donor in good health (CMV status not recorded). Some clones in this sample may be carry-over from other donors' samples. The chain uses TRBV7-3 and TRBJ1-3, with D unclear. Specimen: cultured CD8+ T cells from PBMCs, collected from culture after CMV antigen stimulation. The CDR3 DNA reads TGTGCCAGCAGCTTATATCCTAAGCGCCGGGGAGACACCATATATTTT. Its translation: CASSLYPKRRGDTIYF.